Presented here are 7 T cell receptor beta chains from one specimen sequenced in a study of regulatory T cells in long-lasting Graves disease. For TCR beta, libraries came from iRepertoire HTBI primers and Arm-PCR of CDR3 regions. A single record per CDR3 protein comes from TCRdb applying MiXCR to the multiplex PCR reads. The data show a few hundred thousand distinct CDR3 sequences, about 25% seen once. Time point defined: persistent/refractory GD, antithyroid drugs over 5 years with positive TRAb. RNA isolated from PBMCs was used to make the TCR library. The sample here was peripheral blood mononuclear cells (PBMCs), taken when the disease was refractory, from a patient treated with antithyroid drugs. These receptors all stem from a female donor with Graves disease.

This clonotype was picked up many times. The CDR3 region has the DNA TGTGCCACCAGCAGAGAGTTGCCCGGGACAGGGAGTGAAAAACTGTTTTTT. Protein: CATSRELPGTGSEKLFF. The gene calls are TRBV15 and TRBJ1-4, with 9 bases identical to TRBD1. Germline V gene data show CDR1 as LNHNV and CDR2 as YYDKDF (reference sequence). V gave up 0 bases and J gave up 7 bases; unmatched junction bases: 9. This CDR3 spans 17 amino acids.

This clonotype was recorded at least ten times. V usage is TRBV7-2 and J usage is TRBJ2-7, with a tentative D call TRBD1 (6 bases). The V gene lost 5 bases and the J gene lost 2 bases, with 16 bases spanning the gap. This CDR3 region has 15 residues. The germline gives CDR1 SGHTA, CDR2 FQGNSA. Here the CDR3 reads CASSLNRASAYEQYF. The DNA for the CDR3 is TGTGCCAGCAGCCTAAACAGGGCATCTGCCTACGAGCAGTACTTC.

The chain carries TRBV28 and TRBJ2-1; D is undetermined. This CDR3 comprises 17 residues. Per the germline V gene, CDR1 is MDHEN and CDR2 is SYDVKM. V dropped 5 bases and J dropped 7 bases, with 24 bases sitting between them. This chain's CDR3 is CASSPDQALVGRNEQFF. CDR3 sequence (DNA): TGTGCCAGCAGTCCAGACCAGGCCCTCGTGGGCCGTAATGAGCAGTTCTTC.

CDR3 DNA sequence: TGCGCCAGCAGCGGGGGACAGGGAGTTGGAAACACCATATATTTT. Translated: CASSGGQGVGNTIYF. V and J are TRBV5-1 and TRBJ1-3, with 9 nucleotides matching TRBD1. J lost 3 bases, V lost 4 bases, and 5 bases had no gene match. Per germline, CDR1 SGHRS and CDR2 YFSETQ. This CDR3 spans 15 amino acids.

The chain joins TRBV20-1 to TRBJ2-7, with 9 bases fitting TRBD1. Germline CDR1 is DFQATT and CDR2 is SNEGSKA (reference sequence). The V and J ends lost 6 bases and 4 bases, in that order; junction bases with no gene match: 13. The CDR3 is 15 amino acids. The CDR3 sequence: CSASTKQGARYEQYF. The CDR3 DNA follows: TGCAGTGCAAGTACCAAACAGGGGGCGCGGTACGAGCAGTACTTC.

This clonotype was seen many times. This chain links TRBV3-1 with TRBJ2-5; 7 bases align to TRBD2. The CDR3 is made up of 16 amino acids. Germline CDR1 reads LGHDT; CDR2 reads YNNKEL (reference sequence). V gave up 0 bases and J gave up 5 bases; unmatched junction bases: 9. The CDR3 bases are TGTGCCAGCAGCCAAGATATCGGCGGGAGAGGGGAGACCCAGTACTTC. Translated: CASSQDIGGRGETQYF.

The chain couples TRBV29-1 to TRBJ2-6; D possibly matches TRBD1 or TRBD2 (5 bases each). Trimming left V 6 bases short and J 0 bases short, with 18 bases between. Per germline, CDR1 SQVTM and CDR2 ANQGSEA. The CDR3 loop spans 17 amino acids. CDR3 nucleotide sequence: TGCAGCGTGGGGGTTAGGGGTACTAGCTCTGGGGCCAACGTCCTGACTTTC. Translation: CSVGVRGTSSGANVLTF.